A single sample is the source of the 17 T cell receptor beta chains below, sequenced in a study of OX40 agonist ivuxolimab in advanced cancers. TCRdb keeps only in-frame clones here, not all; method: immunoSEQ multiplex PCR. This table has tens of thousands of clones, approximately 90% appearing once. The sample was CD4+ or CD8+ T cells sorted from blood, taken in a trial of the OX40 agonist ivuxolimab. All receptors come from an adult with an advanced solid tumor such as melanoma, head and neck, liver or kidney cancer.

V usage is TRBV7-9 and J usage is TRBJ1-4, with 10 positions matching TRBD1. The trim removed 4 bases at V and 1 base at J, leaving 6 bases unmatched. This CDR3 region has 17 residues. CDR1 is SEHNR and CDR2 is FQNEAQ in the germline V gene (reference sequence). Written as DNA, the CDR3 is TGTGCCAGCAGCTCAGGGGACAGGGGAGTAACTAATGAAAAACTGTTTTTT. Its protein is CASSSGDRGVTNEKLFF.

The count of this clone is one. The chain couples TRBV5-1 to TRBJ2-2; 11 bases agree with TRBD1. Trimming at V came to 5 bases and at J to 5 bases, leaving 5 bases not matched to a gene. The CDR3 loop spans 15 amino acids. The germline gives CDR1 SGHRS, CDR2 YFSETQ. CDR3 nucleotides: TGCGCCAGCAGTTCGGGGACAGGGGGTACCGGGGAGCTGTTTTTT. This encodes CASSSGTGGTGELFF.

The CDR3 loop reads CASRSGTASNTEAFF. CDR3 sequence (DNA): TGTGCCAGTAGGTCCGGGACAGCGTCAAACACTGAAGCTTTCTTT. The chain is built from TRBV19 and TRBJ1-1; 7 bases are a match to TRBD1. V shed 6 bases and J 2 bases; nucleotides not matched to a gene: 9. The germline V gene encodes CDR1 LNHDA and CDR2 SQIVND (reference sequence). The CDR3 is 15 amino acids.

The chain employs TRBV10-3 and TRBJ1-6; D might be TRBD1 (5 bases). The length of the CDR3 is 12 residues. The V gene's germline CDR1 is ENHRY and CDR2 SYGVKD. The V end was cut by 6 bases, the J end by 9 bases, with 9 bases between. The CDR3 region is CAIREGSSPLHF. The CDR3 region has the DNA TGTGCCATCAGGGAGGGGAGTTCACCCCTCCACTTT.

This clone was observed a single time. V usage is TRBV19 and J usage is TRBJ2-7; TRBD1 might be the D (6 bases). V was cut by 2 bases and J by 0 bases, with 11 bases left in between. Germline values: CDR1 LNHDA, CDR2 SQIVND (reference sequence). This CDR3 has 15 amino acids. For the CDR3, the DNA is TGTGCCAGTAGTATATCGCAGGGGAGCTCCTACGAGCAGTACTTC. Translated: CASSISQGSSYEQYF.

The gene calls are TRBV5-6 and TRBJ1-2; D uncertain. The CDR3 has 14 residues. Trimming shortened V by 0 bases and J by 8 bases, and 14 bases separated the two germline ends. Germline CDR1 and CDR2: SGHDT and YYEEEE. The CDR3 coding sequence is TGTGCCAGCAGCTTGGCGGCGGGGTCGGGCGGCTACACCTTC. This gives the protein CASSLAAGSGGYTF. The variable domain in full, completed from reference TRBV5-6 and TRBJ1-2, reads DAGVTQSPTHLIKTRGQQVTLRCSPKSGHDTVSWYQQALGQGPQFIFQYYEEEERQRGNFPDRFSGHQFPNYSSELNVNALLLGDSALYLCASSLAAGSGGYTFGSGTRLTVV.

The chain joins TRBV30 to TRBJ2-3; a weak D match, TRBD1 (6 bases). This CDR3 spans 14 amino acids. Germline CDR1 reads GTSNPN; CDR2 reads SVGIG (reference sequence). The germline V and J ends were trimmed by 6 bases and 2 bases, with 15 bases remaining between them. CDR3 DNA: TGTGCCTGTCAGGGGAAGCGGATCACAGATACGCAGTATTTT. The encoded protein is CACQGKRITDTQYF.

The CDR3 sequence: CASSRSLGGGLGEQYF. CDR3 DNA sequence: TGTGCCAGCAGTAGATCCCTTGGGGGGGGTCTAGGCGAGCAGTACTTC. The gene calls are TRBV25-1 and TRBJ2-7, with TRBD2 matching over 7 bases. With V trimmed by 5 bases and J by 6 bases, 16 bases remained unmatched. The CDR3 runs 16 residues. Germline lookup yields CDR1 MGHDK and CDR2 SYGVNS.

This sequence joins TRBV7-2 and TRBJ2-5; the D gene is possibly TRBD2 (5 bases). V dropped 3 bases and J dropped 5 bases, with 7 bases sitting between them. In germline, CDR1 is SGHTA, CDR2 FQGNSA. The CDR3 is made up of 12 amino acids. CDR3 nucleotide sequence: TGTGCCAGCAGCTTCCCGGGGGAGACCCAGTACTTC. Translated: CASSFPGETQYF. The full variable domain, completed using reference TRBV7-2 and TRBJ2-5, is GAGVSQSPSNKVTEKGKDVELRCDPISGHTALYWYRQSLGQGLEFLIYFQGNSAPDKSGLPSDRFSAERTGGSVSTLTIQRTQQEDSAVYLCASSFPGETQYFGPGTRLLVL.

This clone was recorded only once. The V and J genes are TRBV28 and TRBJ1-2; D ambiguous. Per the germline V gene, CDR1 is MDHEN and CDR2 is SYDVKM. This CDR3 is built from 12 residues. Trimming stripped 3 bases from V and 2 bases from J, with 4 bases between. DNA of the CDR3: TGTGCCAGCAGTTTTGGAAACTATGGCTACACCTTC. This sequence encodes CASSFGNYGYTF.

This sequence joins TRBV5-4 and TRBJ1-1; D is unclear. V shed 5 bases and J shed 1 base, with 18 bases lying between them. CDR3 size: 16 residues. Germline V gives CDR1 SGHNT, CDR2 YYREEE (reference sequence). This CDR3 reads CASSSPSSRPNTEAFF. CDR3 DNA: TGTGCCAGCAGTTCCCCGTCGTCCAGACCGAACACTGAAGCTTTCTTT.

The chain is built from TRBV11-2 and TRBJ1-4; 8 bases match TRBD1. The CDR3 has 15 amino acids. V shed 1 base and J 6 bases; nucleotides not matched to a gene: 4. Germline V gene sequence: CDR1 SGHAT, CDR2 FQNNGV. CDR3 nucleotide sequence: TGTGCCAGCAGCTTAGGTTCAGGGGGCCATGAAAAACTGTTTTTT. This codes for CASSLGSGGHEKLFF. Drawing the rest from reference TRBV11-2 and TRBJ1-4, the complete variable domain is EAGVAQSPRYKIIEKRQSVAFWCNPISGHATLYWYQQILGQGPKLLIQFQNNGVVDDSQLPKDRFSAERLKGVDSTLKIQPAKLEDSAVYLCASSLGSGGHEKLFFGSGTQLSVL.

The chain carries TRBV30 and TRBJ2-1; unclear D gene. CDR1 and CDR2 (germline): GTSNPN, SVGIG (reference sequence). V lost 3 bases and J lost 4, with 7 bases in between. This CDR3 spans 12 amino acids. The CDR3 loop reads CAWRDGYNEQFF. The CDR3 DNA follows: TGTGCCTGGAGGGACGGTTACAATGAGCAGTTCTTC.

The chain combines TRBV19 with TRBJ2-1, with 7 bases lining up with TRBD2. Per the germline V gene, CDR1 is LNHDA and CDR2 is SQIVND (reference sequence). J gave up 7 bases and V 2 bases, and 14 bases lay outside the gene matches. This CDR3 has 17 amino acids. CDR3 residues: CASSIRSRGGGKNEQFF. In DNA form, the CDR3 reads TGTGCCAGTAGTATACGGAGTCGAGGCGGGGGAAAGAATGAGCAGTTCTTC.

This chain connects TRBV6-5 to TRBJ1-1; D is undetermined. V lost 2 bases and J lost 0, with 4 bases in between. The CDR3 covers 13 residues. CDR1 and CDR2 from the germline V gene are MNHEY and SVGAGI. The CDR3 reads CASSYTVNTEAFF. Written as DNA, the CDR3 is TGTGCCAGCAGTTACACCGTGAACACTGAAGCTTTCTTT.

This rearrangement joins TRBV25-1 to TRBJ2-7, with a possible D match to TRBD1 (6 bases). V was clipped by 5 bases and J by 2 bases, with 10 bases between them. The germline gives CDR1 MGHDK, CDR2 SYGVNS. This CDR3 has 13 amino acids. CDR3 sequence reads: CASSQGQAYEQYF. For the CDR3, the DNA is TGTGCCAGCAGTCAGGGGCAGGCCTACGAGCAGTACTTC.

The gene calls are TRBV29-1 and TRBJ2-7; 8 bases align to TRBD1. V shed 5 bases and J 6 bases; nucleotides not matched to a gene: 12. Germline V CDR1 and CDR2: SQVTM, ANQGSEA. The CDR3 is 14 amino acids. CDR3 sequence reads: CSVRTGSLSGEQYF. CDR3 in DNA: TGCAGCGTTAGGACAGGGAGTCTGTCAGGCGAGCAGTACTTC.